These 31 T cell receptor beta chains were all obtained from the same sample, sequenced in a study of blood T cell repertoires in COVID-19. TCRdb keeps only in-frame clones here, not all; method: immunoSEQ multiplex PCR. This sample carries nearly 45,000 clones, roughly four fifths of them seen once, and the ten largest clones take around 15%. The sample was peripheral blood. The receptors were sampled from a human donor in a cohort sampled during active COVID-19.

The chain combines TRBV6-6 with TRBJ2-7; 8 bases match TRBD1. V shed 5 bases and J 2 bases; nucleotides not matched to a gene: 14. This CDR3 spans 17 amino acids. Germline assignment: CDR1 MNHNY and CDR2 SVGAGI (reference sequence). The CDR3 reads CASSPLPTGAIPYEQYF. Written as DNA, the CDR3 is TGTGCCAGCAGTCCTCTCCCGACAGGGGCCATCCCCTACGAGCAGTACTTC.

The rearrangement links TRBV4-2 to TRBJ2-5, with 10 positions matching TRBD2. Germline CDR1 and CDR2: LGHNA and YNFKEQ. V lost 0 bases, J lost 0 bases, and 4 bases stayed unmatched. The CDR3 consists of 17 residues. The chain's CDR3 is CASSQDGLAVNQETQYF. The CDR3 DNA is TGTGCCAGCAGCCAAGATGGACTAGCGGTGAACCAAGAGACCCAGTACTTC.

The rearrangement uses TRBV27 and TRBJ2-7; perhaps TRBD2 as D (6 bases). Germline V gene data show CDR1 as MNHEY and CDR2 as SMNVEV (reference sequence). Trimming took off 3 bases at V and 0 bases at J, with 12 bases between the two ends. The CDR3 has 15 residues. The CDR3 protein is CASSLATGDSYEQYF. CDR3 coding DNA: TGTGCCAGCAGTTTGGCCACGGGGGACTCCTACGAGCAGTACTTC.

V usage is TRBV19 and J usage is TRBJ1-6; weak D call: TRBD1 (5 bases). Trimming stripped 0 bases from V and 9 bases from J, with 6 bases between. The germline CDR1 and CDR2 sequences are LNHDA and SQIVND (reference sequence). There are 13 residues in the CDR3. Here the CDR3 DNA reads TGTGCCAGTAGTATAGAGGGGCGTTCACCCCTCCACTTT. This codes for CASSIEGRSPLHF. The full variable domain, in which reference TRBV19 and TRBJ1-6 provide the parts outside the CDR3, is DGGITQSPKYLFRKEGQNVTLSCEQNLNHDAMYWYRQDPGQGLRLIYYSQIVNDFQKGDIAEGYSVSREKKESFPLTVTSAQKNPTAFYLCASSIEGRSPLHFGNGTRLTVT.

DNA for the CDR3: TGTGCCTCCGGGGGGACGAGACAAGAGACCCAGTACTTC. Protein product: CASGGTRQETQYF. The chain combines TRBV7-3 with TRBJ2-5, with 7 bases fitting TRBD2. V was clipped by 11 bases and J by 2 bases; unmatched bases: 8. Germline V gene lookup returns CDR1 SGHTA and CDR2 FQGTGA. The CDR3 loop spans 13 amino acids.

In this sample, this clone turned up a few times. This chain joins TRBV5-7 and TRBJ2-2, with 7 positions matching TRBD2. TRBV5-7 is given ORF status, its function remaining uncertain. V trimming: 6 bases; J trimming: 6 bases; junction bases outside the gene matches: 11. The CDR3 spans 15 residues. The CDR3 nucleotides read TGTGCCAGCACCCCGGCGGGGGAGAGAGCCGGGGAGCTGTTTTTT. This translates into CASTPAGERAGELFF.

The CDR3 loop is CATSRDAVSGANVLTF. The DNA of the CDR3 is TGTGCCACCAGCAGAGACGCGGTGTCTGGGGCCAACGTCCTGACTTTC. V and J are TRBV15 and TRBJ2-6; D is unclear. Germline V gene sequence: CDR1 LNHNV, CDR2 YYDKDF (reference sequence). Trimming shortened V by 0 bases and J by 1 base, and 7 bases separated the two germline ends. The length of the CDR3 is 16 residues.

The V gene is TRBV29-1, the J gene TRBJ2-5; 7 positions match TRBD1. J gave up 1 base and V 4 bases, and 0 bases lay outside the gene matches. CDR1 SQVTM and CDR2 ANQGSEA come from the germline V gene. The CDR3 is made up of 12 amino acids. The CDR3, as DNA: TGCAGCGTTGGGGACAGCCAAGAGACCCAGTACTTC. Amino acid sequence: CSVGDSQETQYF.

CDR3 in amino acids: CASSQDGGGTDQPQHF. The CDR3 DNA is TGCGCCAGCAGCCAAGATGGCGGAGGGACGGATCAGCCCCAGCATTTT. The chain recombines TRBV4-3 with TRBJ1-5, with D maybe TRBD1 (5 bases). The CDR3 has 16 amino acids. Germline V CDR1 and CDR2: LGHNA, YSLEER. Between the trimmed V and J ends, which lost 0 bases and 5 bases, there was a span of 14 bases.

This clone was counted a few times. This rearrangement joins TRBV12-1 to TRBJ2-7; the DNA was not compared with TRBD1, the D call given in the table. TRBV12-1 corresponds to a pseudogene. The CDR3 extends over 14 amino acids. The CDR3 protein is CASSFGGNSYEQYF. Here the CDR3 DNA reads TGTGCCAGCAGCTTTGGGGGCAACTCCTACGAGCAGTACTTC.

This clone came up once. The rearrangement uses TRBV9 and TRBJ2-7, with TRBD1 matching over 8 bases. Germline loops: CDR1 SGDLS, CDR2 YYNGEE. V was clipped by 4 bases and J by 4 bases; unmatched bases: 7. The CDR3 is made up of 14 amino acids. Here the CDR3 DNA reads TGTGCCAGCAGCCCCGGACAGGGAGGATACGAGCAGTACTTC. As protein: CASSPGQGGYEQYF.

This chain links TRBV5-4 with TRBJ2-5; D may be TRBD1 (7 bases). The CDR3 is 15 residues long. Trimming took off 0 bases at V and 5 bases at J, with 14 bases between the two ends. Germline-derived CDR1 and CDR2 are SGHNT and YYREEE (reference sequence). CDR3 DNA sequence: TGTGCCAGCAGCTTGGCCAGGGGGGAAGGGGAGACCCAGTACTTC. Amino acid sequence: CASSLARGEGETQYF.

The rearrangement links TRBV14 to TRBJ1-6, with 7 nucleotides matching TRBD1. Germline loops: CDR1 SGHDN, CDR2 FVKESK. V shed 6 bases, J shed 3 bases, and the junction held 8 bases outside the gene matches. The CDR3 sequence is 16 residues long. CDR3 nucleotides: TGTGCCAGCAGGCCTACAGGGGACCGCTATAATTCACCCCTCCACTTT. Its protein is CASRPTGDRYNSPLHF.

The rearrangement joins TRBV4-1 to TRBJ1-6; TRBD1 agrees at 7 bases. The ends lost 3 bases at V and 7 bases at J; junction bases unmatched: 6. From germline, CDR1 is MGHRA and CDR2 YSYEKL. This CDR3 spans 15 amino acids. The chain's CDR3 is CASSQSGTENSPLHF. CDR3 sequence (DNA): TGCGCCAGCAGCCAGTCTGGGACAGAAAATTCACCCCTCCACTTT.

This clone was picked up one time. The rearrangement joins TRBV27 to TRBJ2-3; TRBD2 agrees at 8 bases. V was pared by 8 bases and J by 10 bases, with 11 bases of the junction left unmatched. The CDR3 is 13 residues long. Germline V gene lookup returns CDR1 MNHEY and CDR2 SMNVEV (reference sequence). CDR3 sequence reads: CASGRGALRAQYF. The CDR3 DNA sequence: TGTGCCAGCGGGCGGGGGGCCCTGAGGGCGCAGTATTTT.

The rearrangement uses TRBV6-5 and TRBJ2-5; the D gene is possibly TRBD1 (7 bases). Germline assignment: CDR1 MNHEY and CDR2 SVGAGI. V was trimmed by 4 bases and J by 5 bases, leaving 14 bases between them. CDR3 size: 14 residues. This chain's CDR3 is CASSSQGGRETQYF. The CDR3 DNA is TGTGCCAGCAGTTCCCAGGGGGGACGTGAGACCCAGTACTTC.

The chain carries TRBV6-5 and TRBJ2-3; 8 bases agree with TRBD1. V lost 8 bases, J lost 0 bases, and 4 bases stayed unmatched. This CDR3 comprises 14 residues. Germline CDR1 reads MNHEY; CDR2 reads SVGAGI. CDR3 amino acids: CASSWTGSTDTQYF. The DNA of the CDR3 is TGTGCCAGCTCCTGGACAGGGAGCACAGATACGCAGTATTTT.

V gene TRBV5-6 combines with J gene TRBJ1-2; tentatively, D is TRBD1 (5 bases). The CDR3 has 14 amino acids. The V end was cut by 3 bases, the J end by 4 bases, with 13 bases between. Germline V lookup: CDR1 SGHDT, CDR2 YYEEEE. CDR3 DNA: TGTGCCAGCAGCTCGGACATGGGAGGCTATGGCTACACCTTC. This gives the protein CASSSDMGGYGYTF.

This clone was seen a few times. The CDR3 coding sequence is TGCGCCAGCAGCTTGGACAATTTGAACACTGAAGCTTTCTTT. Encoded protein: CASSLDNLNTEAFF. This chain connects TRBV5-1 to TRBJ1-1, with D unresolved. V dropped 0 bases and J dropped 0 bases, with 6 bases sitting between them. The germline gives CDR1 SGHRS, CDR2 YFSETQ. This CDR3 spans 14 amino acids.

The V gene is TRBV15, the J gene TRBJ2-7; perhaps TRBD1 as D (6 bases). The V end was cut by 3 bases, the J end by 1 base, with 13 bases between. The CDR3 extends over 15 amino acids. CDR1 is LNHNV, CDR2 YYDKDF, per germline (reference sequence). CDR3 loop: CATSRPTGLSYEQYF. DNA for the CDR3: TGTGCCACCAGCAGGCCGACAGGTCTATCCTACGAGCAGTACTTC.

V is TRBV12-3 or TRBV12-4 and J is TRBJ2-2; D ambiguous. With 6 bases removed from V and 7 bases from J, the gap between germline ends came to 9 bases. The length of the CDR3 is 12 residues. CDR3 nucleotides: TGTGCCAGCAGCCCTGAGGTCGGGGAGCTGTTTTTT. This translates into CASSPEVGELFF.

V and J are TRBV30 and TRBJ1-3; 8 nucleotides line up with TRBD1. Germline V gene lookup returns CDR1 GTSNPN and CDR2 SVGIG (reference sequence). V lost 6 bases, J lost 4 bases, and 5 bases stayed unmatched. CDR3 length equals 13 residues. The CDR3 here is CACEQGVGNTIYF. The CDR3 DNA reads as TGTGCCTGTGAACAGGGGGTGGGAAACACCATATATTTT.

This rearrangement joins TRBV11-3 to TRBJ2-7, with 11 bases fitting TRBD2. CDR1 and CDR2 (germline): SGHNT, YENEEA. J gave up 3 bases and V 5 bases, and 6 bases lay outside the gene matches. The CDR3 has 15 residues. The CDR3 protein is CASSLRGLADYEQYF. For the CDR3, the DNA is TGTGCCAGCAGCCTGAGGGGACTAGCGGACTACGAGCAGTACTTC.

The chain couples TRBV5-4 to TRBJ1-6; D gene unclear. This CDR3 is 12 amino acids long. The germline V gene has CDR1 SGHNT and CDR2 YYREEE (reference sequence). V was shortened by 3 bases and J by 9 bases, with 7 bases between the two germline ends. Written as DNA, the CDR3 is TGTGCCAGCAGCTCACAGTCTTCACCCCTCCACTTT. This translates into CASSSQSSPLHF.

Comment on this clone: Because the CDR3's place on the DNA is in doubt, the DNA is left out and the CDR3 is given as listed by TCRdb. CDR3 protein: CASSISSSGTEAFF. The rearrangement joins TRBV5-6 to TRBJ1-1. With termini counted, the CDR3 has 14 amino acids. Germline CDR1 is SGHDT and CDR2 is YYEEEE.

The CDR3 nucleotides read TGCGCCAGCAGCTCCACCGGGACTAGCGGGAGTGGCGAGCAGTACTTC. Translating gives CASSSTGTSGSGEQYF. The chain is built from TRBV5-1 and TRBJ2-7, with TRBD2 matching 14 bases. The CDR3 is 16 amino acids. Germline CDR1 and CDR2: SGHRS and YFSETQ. Trimming at V came to 3 bases and at J to 6 bases, leaving 8 bases not matched to a gene.

J is TRBJ2-1 and V is TRBV7-2, with D tentatively TRBD2 (6 bases). Trimming took off 5 bases at V and 4 bases at J, with 18 bases between the two ends. Germline assignment: CDR1 SGHTA and CDR2 FQGNSA. CDR3 length equals 16 residues. The CDR3 DNA reads as TGTGCCAGCAGCCCGGGGGACTTCCTAGGATACAATGAGCAGTTCTTC. Translation gives CASSPGDFLGYNEQFF.

The V call is TRBV12-2, the J call TRBJ2-2; the table's D call, TRBD2, has no DNA check behind it. TRBV12-2 is marked as a pseudogene. The CDR3 length is 18 residues. DNA of the CDR3: TGTGCAAGTCGCTTAGCGAGGAGCGGGAGGGCGAACACCGGGGAGCTGTTTTTT. Protein product: CASRLARSGRANTGELFF.

CDR3 in DNA: TGTGCCAGCAGTGGGGCTAGCGTTCAAGAGACCCAGTACTTC. It encodes CASSGASVQETQYF. V and J are TRBV28 and TRBJ2-5; TRBD2 is a possible D gene (6 bases). The CDR3 loop spans 14 amino acids. The germline CDR1 and CDR2 sequences are MDHEN and SYDVKM. Trimming shortened V by 5 bases and J by 2 bases, and 12 bases separated the two germline ends.

The rearrangement joins TRBV19 to TRBJ2-3, with a tentative D call TRBD1 (5 bases). The CDR3 spans 15 residues. Per the germline V gene, CDR1 is LNHDA and CDR2 is SQIVND (reference sequence). V was trimmed by 2 bases and J by 5 bases, leaving 14 bases between them. The CDR3 spells CASSIRAGSKDTQYF. DNA of the CDR3: TGTGCCAGTAGTATAAGGGCAGGGTCCAAAGATACGCAGTATTTT.

This sequence joins TRBV4-1 and TRBJ2-4; D might be TRBD2 (5 bases). Trimming removed 1 base from V and 9 bases from J, with 16 bases in between. Germline CDR1 reads MGHRA; CDR2 reads YSYEKL. This CDR3 contains 15 residues. As DNA, the CDR3 is TGCGCCAGCAGCCAAGGTCTCCGGGGTCTGGGCATTCAGTACTTC. Translating gives CASSQGLRGLGIQYF.